This T cell receptor beta chain was obtained from a study of cytomegalovirus exposure and HLA in healthy donors. Study as a whole: Genotyping showed around 80% of hundreds of donors falling in the Caucasian-associated ancestry cluster.

Study findings and constraints: Listed as cytomegalovirus-associated were 150 or so TCR beta chains. A later analysis found TCR association rates differed by HLA locus, highest for DRB1 and lowest for HLA-C.

CDR3 size: 15 residues. Germline V lookup: CDR1 SGHTA, CDR2 FQGNSA. J gave up 5 bases and V 0 bases, and 2 bases lay outside the gene matches. This PCR relied on a set of 60 Vbeta primers and 13 Jbeta primers. Some clones are missing from TCRdb's copy, which holds only in-frame ones; the method was immunoSEQ multiplex PCR. The clone table shows 30,000 to 50,000 clones, with the ten largest holding over 3%. With regard to this clone: What it binds is unknown.

The J gene is TRBJ2-3, the V gene TRBV7-2; 10 positions agree with TRBD2. The specimen was PBMCs. This TCR was recovered from a woman younger than 45 in good health and CMV-seropositive. The CDR3 DNA sequence: TGTGCCAGCAGCTTAGCGGGGACTAGCGAAGATACGCAGTATTTT. Translated, it gives CASSLAGTSEDTQYF.